This T cell receptor beta chain was found in a study of T cell changes during pregnancy in multiple sclerosis. Clones were read by immunoSEQ multiplex PCR, and TCRdb kept only the in-frame ones, dropping some. The table has about 77,000 clones, roughly 91% seen once. There are 15 residues in the CDR3. V lost 4 bases and J 0 bases, leaving 11 bases between the germline ends. The germline CDR1 and CDR2 sequences are SEHNR and FQNEAQ (reference sequence). This clonotype originated in a female donor in good health, enrolled as a control in a pregnancy study. The sample was peripheral blood, taken after pregnancy. The J gene is TRBJ2-3, the V gene TRBV7-9; tentative D call: TRBD1 (6 bases). CDR3 protein: CASSSAGASTDTQYF. The CDR3 region has the DNA TGTGCCAGCAGCTCGGCAGGGGCTAGCACAGATACGCAGTATTTT.